Sequencing of this TCR beta chain was carried out in a study of shared clonotypes between healthy human individuals (TCRdb year 2020). In terms of the full investigation: A couple of women and a few men aged 18 to 49 years were included in the cohort. Each donor's leukapheresis produced roughly between roughly 0.85 and 10 billion PBMCs. Per donor, three plates each were used for CD4 naive and CD4 memory, two for CD8 naive, and one for CD8 memory. The study deeply sequenced blood TCR repertoires of five healthy adults to estimate repertoire size and the extent of clonotype sharing between individuals. To increase sequencing depth and limit assay-specific biases, TCR repertoire library preparation and sequencing were carried out by different laboratories using diverse techniques. The research as a whole found: Incomplete sequencing was indicated by rarefaction of sorted-subset datasets, despite the large sequencing depth. Pairwise subsampling led to the expectation that sequencing depth would affect the degree of clonotype sharing among donors. Compared with non-shared clonotypes, clonotypes shared by all four sorted-subset donors had higher generation probabilities. The genetic and exposure-history diversity represented was limited by the small number of donors. Sampling was limited to blood, and TCR repertoires in tissue likely differ from TCR repertoires in blood. Sharing across a handful of donors was observed for about 5% of naive CD4, over 3% of naive CD8, 2.3% of memory CD4, and over 0.3% of memory CD8 clonotypes. Naive subsets generally had larger estimated clonotype richness than memory subsets.

Healthy HIV-negative adults with no recently reported acute infections or vaccinations were included as donors. All donors were Caucasian adults living in Nashville, Tennessee, USA. CD4+ T cells were enriched through magnetic negative selection, after which naive cells were positively selected on CD45RA and the remaining negative fraction served as the memory subset. Blood was collected by leukapheresis, and PBMCs were isolated by Ficoll-Histopaque density gradient centrifugation and then cryopreserved in liquid nitrogen vapor phase. Analytical flow cytometry was used to check the purity and quantity of every magnetically sorted T cell population. Genomic DNA was isolated from every sorted fraction and measured by UV absorbance on a Nanodrop 2000c. This clone was found once. Which antigen it targets is not known. No much larger clone exists at a distance of one base, and base qualities are not known. Different DNA sequences within this sample yield the same CDR3.

Using the deep immunoSEQ assay, multiplex PCR amplified TCR CDR3 regions from genomic DNA. Genomic DNA extracted from each cell subset was distributed evenly over all wells of several immunoSEQ 96-well plates, and each plate served as one replicate. Each replicate PCR for sorted subsets received approximately 200 ng genomic DNA, equal to roughly 33,000 T cell genomes. Purified libraries were measured with a Qubit 3.0 fluorometer, size-checked on a Bioanalyzer 2100, and measured again with the KAPA Library Quantification kit. Every immunoSEQ 96-well plate was sequenced on a dedicated single-read 150-cycle Illumina NextSeq 550 flow cell. In the source study's methods: Because the immunoSEQ output held only junctional sequences and lacked quality scores, the filtering could not match the filtering applied to full-length reads. To assign V/J genes and CDR3, sequences were annotated against IMGT germline references using PyIR, a Python wrapper for IgBLAST v1.9. Reads were removed for weak V/J assignments (E-value above 1e-6), missing CDR3, stop codons, out-of-frame junctions, or ambiguous translated residues. V3J clonotypes were defined as sequences sharing an identical inferred V gene, J gene, and CDR3 amino acid sequence. To compute the percentage overlap between repertoires, the number of shared unique clonotypes was divided by the size of the smaller repertoire. Repertoire richness was assessed with RTK rarefaction, the Chao1 estimator, and Recon v2.1 estimates of unobserved clonotypes. Generation probabilities were computed with OLGA for all TCRbeta clonotypes obtained by the gDNA method from several donors. TCRdb mirrors the immuneACCESS table, restricted to in-frame sequences. Some clones are absent from its copies; in checked studies, under half trace to an unresolved V gene, and the reason for the others is unknown. D and trimming come from the DNA, and the V and J calls and clone size come from that table. For this sample the table gives about a million clones, of which about 75% were detected only once. Of the sample, about 1.5% is held by the ten largest clones.

CDR1 SGHRS and CDR2 YFSETQ were looked up in the germline V gene. Here V drops 2 bases and J drops 0 bases, and the junction holds 5 bases not matched to any gene. There are 15 amino acids in the CDR3, from cysteine to phenylalanine inclusive. Only the CDR3 DNA stays, 45 bases, in frame from base 1. The sequence links TRBV5-1 to TRBJ2-7; 7 junctional bases match TRBD2. The sequence derives from a young man in good health. What was sequenced was memory CD4+ T cells sorted from blood. The intended sense of this specimen's cell subset or site label: CD45RA-negative fraction. The CDR3 region has the sequence CASSFPGGSSYEQYF. The DNA sequence reads TGCGCCAGCAGCTTTCCCGGGGGGTCCTCCTACGAGCAGTACTTC.